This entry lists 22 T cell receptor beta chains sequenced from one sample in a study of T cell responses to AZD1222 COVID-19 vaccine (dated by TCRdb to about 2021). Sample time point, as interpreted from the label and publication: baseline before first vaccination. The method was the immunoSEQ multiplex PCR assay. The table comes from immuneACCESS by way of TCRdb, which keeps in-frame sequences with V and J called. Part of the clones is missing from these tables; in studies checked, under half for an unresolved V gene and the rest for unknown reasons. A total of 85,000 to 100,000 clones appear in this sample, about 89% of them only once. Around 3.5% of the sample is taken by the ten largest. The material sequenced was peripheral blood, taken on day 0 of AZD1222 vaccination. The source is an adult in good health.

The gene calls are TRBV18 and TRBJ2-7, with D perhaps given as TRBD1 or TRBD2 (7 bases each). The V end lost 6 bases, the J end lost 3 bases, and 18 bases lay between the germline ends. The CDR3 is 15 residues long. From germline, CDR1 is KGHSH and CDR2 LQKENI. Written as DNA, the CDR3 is TGTGCCAGCTCGCTCGGCCAGGGGGGGGGCTACGAGCAGTACTTC. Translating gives CASSLGQGGGYEQYF.

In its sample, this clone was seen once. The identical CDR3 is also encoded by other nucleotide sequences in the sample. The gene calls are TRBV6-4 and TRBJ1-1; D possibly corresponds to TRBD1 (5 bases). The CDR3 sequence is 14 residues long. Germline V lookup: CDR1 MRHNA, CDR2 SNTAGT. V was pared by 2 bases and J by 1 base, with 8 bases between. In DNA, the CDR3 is TGTGCCAGCAGTGACGGAGGGGAGAACACTGAAGCTTTCTTT. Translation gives CASSDGGENTEAFF.

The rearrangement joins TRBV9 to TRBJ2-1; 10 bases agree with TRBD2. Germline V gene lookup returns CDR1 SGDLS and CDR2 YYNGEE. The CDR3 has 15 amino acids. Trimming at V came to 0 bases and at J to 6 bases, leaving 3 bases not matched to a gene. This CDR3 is CASSVGSGGRNEQFF. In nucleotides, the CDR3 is TGTGCCAGCAGCGTAGGTAGCGGGGGGCGCAATGAGCAGTTCTTC.

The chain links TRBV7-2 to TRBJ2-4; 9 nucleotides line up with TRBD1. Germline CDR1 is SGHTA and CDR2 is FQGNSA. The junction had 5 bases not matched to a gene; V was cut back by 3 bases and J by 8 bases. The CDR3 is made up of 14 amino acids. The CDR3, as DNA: TGTGCCAGCAGCTTGGACAGGGGTTGGGACATTCAGTACTTC. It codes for CASSLDRGWDIQYF.

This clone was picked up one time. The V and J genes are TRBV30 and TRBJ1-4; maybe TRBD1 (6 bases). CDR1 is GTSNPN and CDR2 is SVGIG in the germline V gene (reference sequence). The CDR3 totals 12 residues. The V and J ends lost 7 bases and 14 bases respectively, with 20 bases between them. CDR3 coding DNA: TGTGCCTTCTCCTTGGGGGGGGCAAGGCTGTTTTTT. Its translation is CAFSLGGARLFF.

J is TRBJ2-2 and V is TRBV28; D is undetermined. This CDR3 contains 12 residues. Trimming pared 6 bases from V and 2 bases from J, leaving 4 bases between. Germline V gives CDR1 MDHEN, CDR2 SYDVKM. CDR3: CASSENTGELFF. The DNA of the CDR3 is TGTGCCAGCAGCGAAAACACCGGGGAGCTGTTTTTT.

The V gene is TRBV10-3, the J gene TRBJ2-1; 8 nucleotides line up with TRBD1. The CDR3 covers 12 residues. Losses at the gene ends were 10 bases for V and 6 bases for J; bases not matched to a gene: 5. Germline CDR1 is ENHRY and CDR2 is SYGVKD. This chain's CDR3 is CATGTGSNEQFF. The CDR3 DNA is TGTGCCACGGGGACAGGTTCCAATGAGCAGTTCTTC.

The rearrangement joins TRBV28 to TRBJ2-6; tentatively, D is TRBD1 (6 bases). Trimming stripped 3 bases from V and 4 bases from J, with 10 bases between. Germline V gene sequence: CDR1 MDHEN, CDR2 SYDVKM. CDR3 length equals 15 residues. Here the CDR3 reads CASSFQGLGANVLTF. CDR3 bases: TGTGCCAGCAGTTTCCAGGGGTTGGGGGCCAACGTCCTGACTTTC.

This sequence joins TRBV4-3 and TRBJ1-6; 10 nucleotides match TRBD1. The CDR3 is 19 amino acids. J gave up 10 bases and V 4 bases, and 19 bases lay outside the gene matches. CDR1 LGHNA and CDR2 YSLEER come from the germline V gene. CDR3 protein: CASSRDFLTGGQYKSPLHF. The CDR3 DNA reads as TGCGCCAGCAGCCGGGACTTCCTGACAGGGGGCCAGTACAAGTCACCCCTCCACTTT.

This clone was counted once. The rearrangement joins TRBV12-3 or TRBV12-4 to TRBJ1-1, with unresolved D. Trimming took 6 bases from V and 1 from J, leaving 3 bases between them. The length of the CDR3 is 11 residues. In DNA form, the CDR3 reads TGTGCCAGCAGGCAGAACACTGAAGCTTTCTTT. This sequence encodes CASRQNTEAFF.

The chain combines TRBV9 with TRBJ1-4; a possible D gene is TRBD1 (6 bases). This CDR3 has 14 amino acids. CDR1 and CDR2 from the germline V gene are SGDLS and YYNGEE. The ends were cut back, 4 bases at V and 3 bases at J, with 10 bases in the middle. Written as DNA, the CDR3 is TGTGCCAGCAGCTGGGGGCTCGCTAATGAAAAACTGTTTTTT. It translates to CASSWGLANEKLFF.

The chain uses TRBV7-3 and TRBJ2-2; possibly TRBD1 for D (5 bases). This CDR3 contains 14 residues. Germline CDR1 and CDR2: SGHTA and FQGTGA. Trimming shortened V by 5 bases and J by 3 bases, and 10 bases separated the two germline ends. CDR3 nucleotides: TGTGCCAGCAGCCTGGTAGGGGACACCGGGGAGCTGTTTTTT. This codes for CASSLVGDTGELFF.

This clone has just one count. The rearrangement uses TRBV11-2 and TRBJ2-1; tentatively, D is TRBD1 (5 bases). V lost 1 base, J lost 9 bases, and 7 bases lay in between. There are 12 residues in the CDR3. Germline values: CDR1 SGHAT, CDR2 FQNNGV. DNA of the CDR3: TGTGCCAGCAGCTTAGGTGGGGCTGAGCAGTTCTTC. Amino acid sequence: CASSLGGAEQFF.

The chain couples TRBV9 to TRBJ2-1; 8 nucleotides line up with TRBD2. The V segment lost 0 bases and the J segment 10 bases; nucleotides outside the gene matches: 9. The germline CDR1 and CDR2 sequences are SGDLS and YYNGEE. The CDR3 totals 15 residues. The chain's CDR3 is CASSVVTGGPSEQFF. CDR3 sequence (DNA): TGTGCCAGCAGCGTAGTAACGGGGGGGCCGTCGGAGCAGTTCTTC.

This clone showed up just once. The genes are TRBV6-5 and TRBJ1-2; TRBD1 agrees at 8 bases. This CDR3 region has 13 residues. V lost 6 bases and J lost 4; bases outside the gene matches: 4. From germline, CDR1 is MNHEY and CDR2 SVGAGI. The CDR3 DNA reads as TGTGCCAGCAGCCCCGACAGGGGCTATGGCTACACCTTC. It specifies CASSPDRGYGYTF.

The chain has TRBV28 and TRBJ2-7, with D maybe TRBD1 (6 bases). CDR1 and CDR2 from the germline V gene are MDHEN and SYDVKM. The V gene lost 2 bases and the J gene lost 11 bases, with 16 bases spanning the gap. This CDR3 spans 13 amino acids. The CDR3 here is CASSLRNGGPKYF. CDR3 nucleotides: TGTGCCAGCAGTTTAAGGAATGGGGGCCCCAAGTACTTC.

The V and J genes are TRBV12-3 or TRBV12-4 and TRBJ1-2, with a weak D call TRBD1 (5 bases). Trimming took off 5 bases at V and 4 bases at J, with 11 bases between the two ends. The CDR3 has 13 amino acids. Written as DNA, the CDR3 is TGTGCCAGCAGTGGGGACTACCTCTATGGCTACACCTTC. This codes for CASSGDYLYGYTF.

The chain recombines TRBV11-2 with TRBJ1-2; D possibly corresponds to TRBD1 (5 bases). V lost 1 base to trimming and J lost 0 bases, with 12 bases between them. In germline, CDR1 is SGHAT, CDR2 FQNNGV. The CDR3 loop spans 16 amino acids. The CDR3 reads CASSLGRGGANYGYTF. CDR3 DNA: TGTGCCAGCAGCTTAGGCCGAGGAGGGGCTAACTATGGCTACACCTTC.

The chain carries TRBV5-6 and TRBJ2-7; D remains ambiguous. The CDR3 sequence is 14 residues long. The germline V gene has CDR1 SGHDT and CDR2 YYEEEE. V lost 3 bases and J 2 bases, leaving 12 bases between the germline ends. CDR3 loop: CASSSGVRAYEQYF. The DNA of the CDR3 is TGTGCCAGCAGCTCGGGCGTCAGAGCCTACGAGCAGTACTTC.

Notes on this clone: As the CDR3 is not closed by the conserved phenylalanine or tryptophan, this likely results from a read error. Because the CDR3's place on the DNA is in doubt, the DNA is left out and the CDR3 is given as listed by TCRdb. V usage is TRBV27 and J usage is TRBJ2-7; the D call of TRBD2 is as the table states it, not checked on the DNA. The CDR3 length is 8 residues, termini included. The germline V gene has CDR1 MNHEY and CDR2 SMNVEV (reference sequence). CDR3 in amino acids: CASTPPTG.

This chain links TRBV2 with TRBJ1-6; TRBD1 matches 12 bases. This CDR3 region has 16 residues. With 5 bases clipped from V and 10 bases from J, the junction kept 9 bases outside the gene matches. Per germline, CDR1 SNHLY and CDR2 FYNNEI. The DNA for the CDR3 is TGTGCCAGCAGTCCCCAGGGGACAGGGGGCAGGTCACCCCTCCACTTT. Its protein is CASSPQGTGGRSPLHF.

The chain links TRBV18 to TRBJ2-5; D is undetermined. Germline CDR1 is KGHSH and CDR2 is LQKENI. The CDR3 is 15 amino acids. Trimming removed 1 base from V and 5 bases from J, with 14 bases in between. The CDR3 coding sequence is TGTGCCAGCTCACCACTTCCAATGGTAACGGAGACCCAGTACTTC. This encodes CASSPLPMVTETQYF.